These T cell receptor beta chains were read from a single sample in a study of Ad26.COV2.S vaccination and SARS-CoV-2 variants. TCRdb keeps only in-frame clones here, not all; method: immunoSEQ multiplex PCR. The sample carries some 340,000 clones, more than 70% recorded once. The material sequenced was peripheral blood, taken in a trial of Ad26.COV2.S vaccine versus placebo. The origin of the receptors is a person aged 18-65 years who received the Ad26.COV2.S COVID-19 vaccine or a placebo. CDR3s include the opening cysteine and the closing phenylalanine or tryptophan. The D gene is left open where the match is weak. The listing skips clone size in some rows; elsewhere it reads once, few, many or a size class.

len	v_gene	j_gene	abundance	d_gene	CDR3aa	CDR3nt
12	TRBV6-5	TRBJ1-1	NA	NA	CASSPRFTEAFF	TGTGCCAGCAGCCCCAGGTTTACTGAAGCTTTCTTT
16	TRBV7-2	TRBJ1-2	NA	TRBD1	CASSLASGQGFRGYTF	TGTGCCAGCAGCTTAGCGTCCGGACAGGGATTTCGGGGCTACACCTTC
16	TRBV4-3	TRBJ1-4	NA	TRBD1	CASSQDPGQGSEKLFF	TGCGCCAGCAGCCAAGATCCGGGACAGGGGAGTGAAAAACTGTTTTTT
14	TRBV29-1	TRBJ1-2	few	NA	CSVESPETGYGYTF	TGCAGCGTTGAATCACCAGAGACGGGGTATGGCTACACCTTC
13	TRBV3-1/TRBV3-2	TRBJ1-3	NA	NA	CASRVSAGNTIYF	TGTGCCAGCAGGGTTTCGGCTGGAAACACCATATATTTT
16	TRBV10-1	TRBJ2-2	NA	TRBD1	CASSEKTGGNPGELFF	TGCGCCAGCAGTGAGAAGACAGGGGGCAACCCCGGGGAGCTGTTTTTT
12	TRBV6-5	TRBJ2-1	NA	TRBD2	CASSRAGDEQFF	TGTGCCAGCAGTAGGGCGGGGGATGAGCAGTTCTTC
14	TRBV18	TRBJ1-1	NA	NA	CASSNAGSNTEAFF	TGTGCCAGCTCAAATGCGGGGTCGAACACTGAAGCTTTCTTT
12	TRBV10-3	TRBJ1-3	NA	NA	CATQTDGNTIYF	TGTGCCACCCAGACAGATGGAAACACCATATATTTT
16	TRBV4-3	TRBJ1-1	NA	NA	CASSQDGPGFGTEAFF	TGCGCCAGCAGCCAAGATGGGCCGGGGTTTGGCACTGAAGCTTTCTTT
13	TRBV29-1	TRBJ2-1	NA	NA	CSVRGNGYNEQFF	TGCAGCGTTCGGGGGAACGGGTACAATGAGCAGTTCTTC
16	TRBV11-2	TRBJ2-1	NA	TRBD2	CASSLDGLAGYHEQFF	TGTGCCAGCAGCTTAGATGGGCTAGCGGGGTATCATGAGCAGTTCTTC
14	TRBV7-2	TRBJ1-5	NA	NA	CASSLRGSNQPQHF	TGTGCCAGCAGCTTACGGGGATCTAATCAGCCCCAGCATTTT
15	TRBV4-2	TRBJ2-3	NA	TRBD2	CASSQLAGGPNTQYF	TGTGCCAGCAGCCAACTAGCGGGGGGGCCGAATACGCAGTATTTT
15	TRBV27	TRBJ2-7	NA	NA	CASSPVLAGPYEQYF	TGTGCCAGCAGCCCGGTTCTCGCTGGACCCTACGAGCAGTACTTC
13	TRBV7-2	TRBJ1-1	NA	NA	CASSYPGQKQAFF	TGTGCCAGCAGCTACCCAGGACAGAAACAAGCTTTCTTT
14	TRBV10-2	TRBJ1-5	NA	NA	CASSEGSSNQPQHF	TGCGCCAGCAGCGAAGGATCGAGCAATCAGCCCCAGCATTTT
14	TRBV15	TRBJ1-3	NA	NA	CATSKGGSGNTIYF	TGTGCCACCAGCAAAGGGGGCTCTGGAAACACCATATATTTT
13	TRBV7-3	TRBJ2-5	NA	NA	CASSLRGRETQYF	TGTGCCAGCAGCTTAAGAGGAAGGGAGACCCAGTACTTC
13	TRBV4-3	TRBJ2-7	NA	TRBD2	CASSQGRTREQYF	TGCGCCAGCAGCCAGGGACGGACTAGGGAGCAGTACTTC
15	TRBV6-4	TRBJ1-5	NA	TRBD1	CASRPTGEDNQPQHF	TGTGCCAGCAGACCGACAGGGGAGGACAATCAGCCCCAGCATTTT
21	TRBV3-1/TRBV3-2	TRBJ2-2	NA	NA	CASSQDRKANPDNGSTGELFF	TGTGCCAGCAGCCAAGATCGTAAGGCCAACCCCGACAACGGATCCACCGGGGAGCTGTTTTTT
13	TRBV29-1	TRBJ2-7	NA	NA	CSVVGGLSNEQYF	TGCAGCGTTGTGGGGGGACTCTCAAACGAGCAGTACTTC
13	TRBV7-3	TRBJ2-3	NA	NA	CASSLGKGDTQYF	TGTGCCAGCAGCTTAGGAAAAGGAGATACGCAGTATTTT
13	TRBV5-4	TRBJ2-5	NA	NA	CASSRPYQETQYF	TGTGCCAGCAGCCGACCGTACCAAGAGACCCAGTACTTC
18	TRBV4-3	TRBJ2-3	NA	TRBD2	CASSQDLRAGGKTDTQYF	TGCGCCAGCAGCCAAGATTTAAGAGCGGGGGGGAAGACAGATACGCAGTATTTT
15	TRBV27	TRBJ2-2	NA	NA	CASSLGGGWSGELFF	TGTGCCAGCAGTTTGGGAGGGGGATGGTCCGGGGAGCTGTTTTTT
14	TRBV7-2	TRBJ2-3	NA	NA	CASTPGGITDTQYF	TGTGCCAGCACCCCTGGGGGGATCACAGATACGCAGTATTTT